This TCR beta chain was recovered during a study of blood T cells in healthy people across ages. A second PCR, run for roughly 7 to 12 cycles, used a sample-barcoded 5' primer plus a J-beta primer mix. TCRdb reanalysed the 5' RACE reads using MiXCR and keeps one entry per CDR3 protein. Of approximately 800,000 distinct CDR3 sequences listed, 20% to 25% are singletons. Germline CDR1 reads MNHEY; CDR2 reads SVGAGI. Trimming took off 0 bases at V and 4 bases at J, with 21 bases between the two ends. CDR3 length: 18 amino acids. This sample was shared with a second study, whose subject was T cells of mothers and their children.

The receptor comes from a boy between 10 and 17 years old in good health. The V gene is TRBV6-5, the J gene TRBJ1-1; D possibly corresponds to TRBD1 (5 bases). Sequencing was done on a sample of blood. CDR3 region: CASSYSTGRAGTVTEAFF. DNA for the CDR3: TGTGCCAGCAGTTACTCGACCGGCAGGGCAGGGACGGTCACTGAAGCTTTCTTT.